The rows below give T cell receptor beta chains drawn from one sample of a study of T cell repertoires in cytomegalovirus infection. Via MiXCR, TCRdb re-called the reads, giving one row per CDR3 protein. The sample has about 180,000 distinct CDR3 sequences, 13% to 15% seen once. Sequenced: PBMCs. The receptors come from a human donor in good health (CMV status not recorded). Some clones in this sample may be carry-over from other donors' samples. Each CDR3 is given with its conserved first and last residue. D genes are given only for firm matches. Expanded clones get a size class; other rows say once, few or many, or leave the size out.

CDR3	DNA	D	size	J	length	V
CASSDSSRNTEAFF	TGTGCCAGCAGTGACTCGAGCAGGAACACTGAAGCTTTCTTT	.	.	TRBJ1-1	14	TRBV6-4
CASRPSGKIYEQYF	TGTGCCAGCAGGCCTAGCGGGAAGATCTACGAGCAGTACTTC	TRBD2	many	TRBJ2-7	14	TRBV5-6
CASSRTGMPYEQYF	TGTGCCAGTAGTCGAACTGGAATGCCCTACGAGCAGTACTTC	.	few	TRBJ2-7	14	TRBV19
CASSYRNSGLAGALELFF	TGTGCCAGCAGTTACCGAAACTCCGGACTAGCGGGAGCACTGGAGCTGTTTTTT	TRBD2	few	TRBJ2-2	18	TRBV6-2/TRBV6-3
CSVETLGTGF	TGCAGCGTTGAAACCCTCGGGACGGGCTTC	.	.	TRBJ1-2	10	TRBV29-1
CASSTASSGLLNEQFF	TGTGCCAGCAGTACCGCTAGTAGCGGGCTCCTCAATGAGCAGTTCTTC	TRBD2	many	TRBJ2-1	16	TRBV28
CSPQGDSPVRNTEAFF	TGCAGTCCCCAAGGGGACAGCCCGGTGAGGAACACTGAAGCTTTCTTT	TRBD1	many	TRBJ1-1	16	TRBV20-1
CASSLPPRTGPETQYF	TGTGCCAGCAGCCTCCCCCCTCGGACAGGGCCAGAGACCCAGTACTTC	TRBD1	many	TRBJ2-5	16	TRBV7-9
CASSFALGGRSLGYTF	TGTGCCAGCAGCTTTGCTCTAGGGGGGCGTTCTCTTGGCTACACCTTC	.	.	TRBJ1-2	16	TRBV5-6
CSALGWLNQPQHF	TGCAGTGCCCTCGGATGGCTTAATCAGCCCCAGCATTTT	.	.	TRBJ1-5	13	TRBV20-1
CASSQGRAEQYF	TGTGCCAGCAGCCAGGGTCGTGCGGAGCAGTACTTC	.	few	TRBJ2-7	12	TRBV7-9
CASSLRQGGYTEAFF	TGTGCCAGCAGCCTTCGACAGGGGGGGTACACTGAAGCTTTCTTT	TRBD1	many	TRBJ1-1	15	TRBV7-2
CASSLGPSYEQYF	TGTGCCAGCAGCTTAGGGCCGAGCTACGAGCAGTACTTC	.	many	TRBJ2-7	13	TRBV7-2
CASSLVQGNSPLHF	TGTGCCAGCAGCTTGGTCCAGGGAAATTCACCCCTCCACTTT	.	few	TRBJ1-6	14	TRBV5-8
CASIGRGWNTEAFF	TGTGCCAGCATCGGGAGGGGTTGGAACACTGAAGCTTTCTTT	.	.	TRBJ1-1	14	TRBV7-9
CASSLNHRLATYNEQFF	TGTGCCAGCAGCTTAAATCATCGACTAGCAACCTACAATGAGCAGTTCTTC	TRBD2	many	TRBJ2-1	17	TRBV7-2
CSARKQTGTGSYEQYF	TGCAGTGCTAGAAAACAAACCGGGACAGGCTCCTACGAGCAGTACTTC	TRBD1	few	TRBJ2-7	16	TRBV20-1
CASSHGGLPFSYEQYF	TGTGCCAGCAGCCATGGGGGGCTGCCCTTCTCCTACGAGCAGTACTTC	.	few	TRBJ2-7	16	TRBV6-2/TRBV6-3
CASSPGLVNEQFF	TGTGCCAGCAGCCCCGGACTCGTCAATGAGCAGTTCTTC	.	many	TRBJ2-1	13	TRBV11-2
CASSFRRAGANVLTF	TGTGCCAGCAGCTTCCGCCGCGCTGGGGCCAACGTCCTGACTTTC	.	many	TRBJ2-6	15	TRBV7-2
CASSYLGAPRTGELFF	TGTGCCAGCAGTTATTTGGGGGCCCCTCGCACCGGGGAGCTGTTTTTT	.	few	TRBJ2-2	16	TRBV6-8